The TCR beta chain under discussion was sequenced for a study of T cells in Graves' hyperthyroidism and ophthalmopathy. This clonotype was counted a single time. Amplified TCR beta CDR3 regions came from RNA transcripts. When the TCR CDR3 underwent first-round RT-PCR, the HTBI primer set was used. TCRdb ran MiXCR on the multiplex PCR reads and lists one entry per CDR3 protein. The data contain fewer than 650,000 distinct CDR3 sequences, 46% of them singletons. This CDR3 has 15 amino acids. The V segment lost 7 bases and the J segment 1 base; nucleotides outside the gene matches: 7. The germline CDR1 and CDR2 sequences are SGHNT and YYREEE (reference sequence).

The sequenced sample consisted of peripheral blood or thyroid tissue (not recorded which). The clonotype originates from an adult woman with Graves' disease, either hyperthyroidism or ophthalmopathy (not recorded which). This chain joins TRBV5-4 and TRBJ2-5; the match to TRBD2 covers 10 bases. The CDR3 sequence is CASAGTSDVQETQYF. Written as DNA, the CDR3 is TGTGCCAGCGCCGGGACTAGCGACGTCCAAGAGACCCAGTACTTC.